The next 25 T cell receptor beta chains were all read from a single sample in a study of blood T cell repertoires in COVID-19. Clones were read by immunoSEQ multiplex PCR, and TCRdb kept only the in-frame ones, dropping some. The sample comprises fewer than 200,000 clones, roughly 70% of which are singletons, and approximately 3% rests with the top ten. Sequencing was performed on peripheral blood. The origin of the receptors is a woman over 75 with acute or convalescent COVID-19.

V usage is TRBV2 and J usage is TRBJ2-2; 9 nucleotides align to TRBD2. Germline CDR1 reads SNHLY; CDR2 reads FYNNEI. The CDR3 is 14 residues long. V gave up 8 bases and J gave up 7 bases; unmatched junction bases: 8. The CDR3 reads CASGREGLGGELFF. The CDR3 region has the DNA TGTGCCAGCGGGCGGGAGGGTCTTGGCGGGGAGCTGTTTTTT.

The chain combines TRBV5-5 with TRBJ1-4; TRBD1 matches 7 bases. The CDR3 spans 15 residues. V gave up 6 bases and J gave up 4 bases; unmatched junction bases: 9. Germline-derived CDR1 and CDR2 are SGHKS and YYEKEE (reference sequence). The CDR3 sequence: CASTRGGLDNEKLFF. The CDR3 nucleotides read TGTGCCAGCACTCGAGGGGGCTTGGATAATGAAAAACTGTTTTTT.

This clone was counted only a few times. Here the CDR3 DNA reads TGTGCCAGCAGCCCGCAGGGGGGTCCCGATTCACCCCTCCACTTT. Protein product: CASSPQGGPDSPLHF. This rearrangement joins TRBV9 to TRBJ1-6; 7 positions match TRBD1. The germline V gene encodes CDR1 SGDLS and CDR2 YYNGEE. The CDR3 contains 15 residues. V shed 4 bases, J shed 8 bases, and the junction held 9 bases outside the gene matches.

V usage is TRBV7-2 and J usage is TRBJ1-2; 7 bases agree with TRBD1. J lost 4 bases, V lost 3 bases, and 5 bases had no gene match. This CDR3 has 14 amino acids. Germline loops: CDR1 SGHTA, CDR2 FQGNSA. The CDR3 region is CASSFFDRAYGYTF. The CDR3 DNA reads as TGTGCCAGCAGCTTCTTTGACAGGGCCTATGGCTACACCTTC.

This rearrangement joins TRBV10-3 to TRBJ2-3; 13 bases line up with TRBD2. The CDR3 is made up of 16 amino acids. V trimming: 5 bases; J trimming: 5 bases; junction bases outside the gene matches: 7. Germline CDR1 and CDR2: ENHRY and SYGVKD. The CDR3 sequence: CAISSGTSGTGDTQYF. The CDR3 nucleotides read TGTGCCATCAGTTCTGGGACTAGCGGGACGGGAGATACGCAGTATTTT.

J is TRBJ1-2 and V is TRBV10-3; 9 bases are shared with TRBD1. The CDR3 has 15 residues. Trimming took 3 bases from V and 8 from J; bases not matched to a gene: 10. In germline, CDR1 is ENHRY, CDR2 SYGVKD. CDR3: CAISDDGTGISGYTF. Here the CDR3 DNA reads TGTGCCATCAGTGACGACGGGACAGGGATTAGCGGCTACACCTTC.

This chain joins TRBV2 and TRBJ2-7; TRBD1 is a possible D gene (5 bases). This CDR3 region has 15 residues. V lost 2 bases, J lost 9 bases, and 20 bases lay in between. The germline V gene encodes CDR1 SNHLY and CDR2 FYNNEI. As DNA, the CDR3 is TGTGCCAGCAGTGAACTTGCGGAGCCCCCGACAGCGCAGTACTTC. This gives the protein CASSELAEPPTAQYF.

CDR3 DNA sequence: TGTGCCAGCAGCTTAGCGACTGGCCCCGACTTGTACGAGCAGTACTTC. Amino acids: CASSLATGPDLYEQYF. V is TRBV7-9 and J is TRBJ2-7, with D unresolved. Deletions cut 0 bases from V and 4 bases from J, with 16 bases between. CDR3 length equals 16 residues. Germline CDR1 is SEHNR and CDR2 is FQNEAQ (reference sequence).

V usage is TRBV27 and J usage is TRBJ2-7; TRBD2 aligns across 7 bases. There are 14 residues in the CDR3. Germline CDR1 is MNHEY and CDR2 is SMNVEV (reference sequence). The ends lost 7 bases at V and 9 bases at J; junction bases unmatched: 15. This chain's CDR3 is CASNWEGPYGVQYF. Here the CDR3 DNA reads TGTGCCAGCAACTGGGAGGGACCGTATGGCGTGCAGTACTTC.

The V and J genes are TRBV10-3 and TRBJ1-5, with 8 bases fitting TRBD1. J lost 5 bases, V lost 4 bases, and 4 bases had no gene match. Germline V gene lookup returns CDR1 ENHRY and CDR2 SYGVKD. This CDR3 region has 14 residues. CDR3 region: CAISGRGQDQPQHF. DNA of the CDR3: TGTGCCATCAGTGGCAGGGGGCAGGATCAGCCCCAGCATTTT.

This chain joins TRBV4-2 and TRBJ2-6; 12 bases line up with TRBD1. Germline CDR1 reads LGHNA; CDR2 reads YNFKEQ. The CDR3 runs to 18 residues. The J segment lost 4 bases and the V segment lost 3 bases, leaving 7 bases of the junction unmatched. The CDR3 reads CASSQAGQGASGANVLTF. CDR3 nucleotides: TGTGCCAGCAGCCAGGCGGGACAGGGGGCTTCCGGGGCCAACGTCCTGACTTTC.

CDR3 amino acids: CTSSQGTSGTADTQYF. In DNA form, the CDR3 reads TGCACCAGCAGCCAAGGGACTAGCGGGACGGCAGATACGCAGTATTTT. The chain links TRBV1 to TRBJ2-3; TRBD2, the table's D call, lacks a check against the DNA. TRBV1 is recorded as a pseudogene. This CDR3 is built from 16 residues.

This rearrangement joins TRBV5-4 to TRBJ2-7, with 14 bases identical to TRBD2. Trimming at V came to 0 bases and at J to 0 bases, leaving 5 bases not matched to a gene. The CDR3 length is 18 residues. CDR1 SGHNT and CDR2 YYREEE come from the germline V gene (reference sequence). CDR3 sequence reads: CASSLAGLAGGSSYEQYF. The CDR3, as DNA: TGTGCCAGCAGCTTGGCCGGACTAGCGGGAGGTTCCTCCTACGAGCAGTACTTC.

The V call is TRBV4-3, the J call TRBJ2-1; maybe TRBD2 (6 bases). The CDR3 has 16 amino acids. Germline V gene lookup returns CDR1 LGHNA and CDR2 YSLEER. V was shortened by 1 base and J by 7 bases, with 17 bases between the two germline ends. CDR3 sequence reads: CASSQVGPPSANEQFF. In nucleotides, the CDR3 is TGCGCCAGCAGCCAAGTAGGGCCCCCTAGCGCTAATGAGCAGTTCTTC.

This clone was picked up one time. The rearrangement uses TRBV28 and TRBJ1-2; possibly TRBD1 for D (5 bases). There are 12 residues in the CDR3. With 5 bases removed from V and 8 bases from J, the gap between germline ends came to 12 bases. CDR1 and CDR2 from the germline V gene are MDHEN and SYDVKM. The CDR3 loop reads CASSPQGQGYTF. In nucleotides, the CDR3 is TGTGCCAGCAGTCCCCAGGGTCAGGGCTACACCTTC.

This chain connects TRBV28 to TRBJ1-5; TRBD1 is a possible D gene (5 bases). Trimming took 1 base from V and 6 from J, leaving 10 bases between them. CDR1 and CDR2 from the germline V gene are MDHEN and SYDVKM. This CDR3 is built from 14 residues. This CDR3 reads CASSLSLDSQPQHF. CDR3 bases: TGTGCCAGCAGTTTATCGCTCGACAGTCAGCCCCAGCATTTT.

The V call is TRBV28, the J call TRBJ2-4; D is perhaps TRBD2 (5 bases). Deletions cut 6 bases from V and 1 base from J, with 16 bases between. The CDR3 runs to 16 residues. The germline V gene encodes CDR1 MDHEN and CDR2 SYDVKM. The CDR3: CASSLEGRYAKNIQYF. As DNA, the CDR3 is TGTGCCAGCAGCCTAGAGGGCAGGTATGCCAAAAACATTCAGTACTTC. The full variable domain, completed using reference TRBV28 and TRBJ2-4, is DVKVTQSSRYLVKRTGEKVFLECVQDMDHENMFWYRQDPGLGLRLIYFSYDVKMKEKGDIPEGYSVSREKKERFSLILESASTNQTSMYLCASSLEGRYAKNIQYFGAGTRLSVL.

The rearrangement links TRBV7-2 to TRBJ1-2, with 8 bases lining up with TRBD1. Germline lookup yields CDR1 SGHTA and CDR2 FQGNSA. Trimming took 5 bases from V and 8 from J; bases not matched to a gene: 10. The CDR3 spans 14 residues. CDR3 in DNA: TGTGCCAGCAGCCCAAGGGACAGGTTTATGGGCTACACCTTC. Its translation is CASSPRDRFMGYTF.

This chain links TRBV4-2 with TRBJ1-1, with 8 bases matching TRBD1. The CDR3 sequence is 13 residues long. The germline CDR1 and CDR2 sequences are LGHNA and YNFKEQ. J lost 8 bases, V lost 4 bases, and 6 bases had no gene match. The CDR3 loop is CASSLQTGVEAFF. DNA for the CDR3: TGTGCCAGCAGCCTCCAGACAGGGGTGGAAGCTTTCTTT.

In this sample, this clone turned up once. The rearrangement joins TRBV5-4 to TRBJ2-3, with a tentative D call TRBD1 (5 bases). CDR3 size: 15 residues. In germline, CDR1 is SGHNT, CDR2 YYREEE (reference sequence). The V gene lost 3 bases and the J gene lost 0 bases, with 11 bases spanning the gap. The CDR3 nucleotides are TGTGCCAGCAGCTCCGACAGTTCTAGCACAGATACGCAGTATTTT. Amino acids: CASSSDSSSTDTQYF. Supplemented by reference TRBV5-4 and TRBJ2-3, the full variable domain reads ETGVTQSPTHLIKTRGQQVTLRCSSQSGHNTVSWYQQALGQGPQFIFQYYREEENGRGNFPPRFSGLQFPNYSSELNVNALELDDSALYLCASSSDSSSTDTQYFGPGTRLTVL.

This clone came up a few times. The chain couples TRBV6-5 to TRBJ2-7; tentatively, D is TRBD1 (6 bases). V lost 7 bases to trimming and J lost 3 bases, with 13 bases between them. The CDR3 length is 13 residues. The germline gives CDR1 MNHEY, CDR2 SVGAGI. The CDR3 DNA follows: TGTGCCAGCAAGCACAGGGAGCTCTACGAGCAGTACTTC. It is translated as CASKHRELYEQYF.

V usage is TRBV27 and J usage is TRBJ1-4, with D tentatively TRBD1 (5 bases). The CDR3 sequence is 15 residues long. The V gene's germline CDR1 is MNHEY and CDR2 SMNVEV (reference sequence). With 11 bases removed from V and 0 bases from J, the gap between germline ends came to 16 bases. CDR3 region: CARWGRISTNEKLFF. The CDR3 nucleotides read TGTGCCCGCTGGGGCAGAATATCAACTAATGAAAAACTGTTTTTT. Drawing the rest from reference TRBV27 and TRBJ1-4, the complete variable domain is EAQVTQNPRYLITVTGKKLTVTCSQNMNHEYMSWYRQDPGLGLRQIYYSMNVEVTDKGDVPEGYKVSRKEKRNFPLILESPSPNQTSLYFCARWGRISTNEKLFFGSGTQLSVL.

The chain is built from TRBV27 and TRBJ1-2; 8 bases map to TRBD1. Germline V gives CDR1 MNHEY, CDR2 SMNVEV (reference sequence). Unmatched junction bases numbered 10, after V lost 6 bases and J lost 7 bases. The CDR3 consists of 14 residues. In DNA form, the CDR3 reads TGTGCCAGCAGGGCCACAGGGGGGATCGTTGGCTACACCTTC. This gives the protein CASRATGGIVGYTF.

The V call is TRBV7-9, the J call TRBJ1-2; D unclear. Trimming removed 3 bases from V and 7 bases from J, with 12 bases in between. Germline CDR1 SEHNR, CDR2 FQNEAQ (reference sequence). The CDR3 runs to 13 residues. The CDR3, as DNA: TGTGCCAGCAGCTTTTCCGCCGCGGGTGGCTACACCTTC. Protein: CASSFSAAGGYTF.

This clone was counted only a few times. The genes are TRBV10-3 and TRBJ1-5; D might be TRBD1 (6 bases). V lost 3 bases, J lost 5 bases, and 8 bases lay in between. CDR3 length: 13 amino acids. CDR1 and CDR2 from the germline V gene are ENHRY and SYGVKD. The CDR3 DNA reads TGTGCCATCAGTGAACAGGGCTATCAGCCCCAGCATTTT. It is translated as CAISEQGYQPQHF.